Included here is one T cell receptor beta chain sequence, with context. Its antigen is unidentified. The record originates from a study of T cell responses to AZD1222 COVID-19 vaccine. CDR1 and CDR2 (germline): SGHTS, YDEGEE. Trimming stripped 1 base from V and 7 bases from J, with 17 bases between. This CDR3 region has 15 residues. Sequenced by immunoSEQ multiplex PCR; TCRdb stores in-frame clones only, minus some. The table has approximately 180,000 clones, approximately 90% seen once. Findings of the study overall: Possibly, clonal diversity was underestimated; donors were largely white British and included more females.

This sequence joins TRBV5-8 and TRBJ1-1; D unresolved. The sequences come from peripheral blood, collected on day 0 of AZD1222 vaccination. The source of this sequence is an adult in good health. In nucleotides, the CDR3 is TGTGCCAGCAGCTTGATGCCAGGCAGTATGATTGAAGCTTTCTTT. This translates into CASSLMPGSMIEAFF.